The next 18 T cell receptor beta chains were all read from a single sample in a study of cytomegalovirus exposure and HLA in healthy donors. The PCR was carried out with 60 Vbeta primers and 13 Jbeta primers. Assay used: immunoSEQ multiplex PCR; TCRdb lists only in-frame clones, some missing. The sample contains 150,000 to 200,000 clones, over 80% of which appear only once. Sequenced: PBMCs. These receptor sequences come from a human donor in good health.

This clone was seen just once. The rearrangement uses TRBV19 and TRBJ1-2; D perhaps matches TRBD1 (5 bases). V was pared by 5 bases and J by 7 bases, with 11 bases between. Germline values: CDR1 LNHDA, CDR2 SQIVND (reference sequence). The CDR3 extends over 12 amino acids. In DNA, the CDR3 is TGTGCCAGTAGTCAGGGTGGAATTGGCTACACCTTC. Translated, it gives CASSQGGIGYTF.

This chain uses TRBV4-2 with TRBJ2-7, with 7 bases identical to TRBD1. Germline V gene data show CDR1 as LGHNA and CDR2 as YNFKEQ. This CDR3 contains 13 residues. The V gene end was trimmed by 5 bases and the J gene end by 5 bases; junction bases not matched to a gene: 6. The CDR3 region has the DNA TGTGCCAGCAGCAGAGACAGGGCCGACGAGCAGTACTTC. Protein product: CASSRDRADEQYF.

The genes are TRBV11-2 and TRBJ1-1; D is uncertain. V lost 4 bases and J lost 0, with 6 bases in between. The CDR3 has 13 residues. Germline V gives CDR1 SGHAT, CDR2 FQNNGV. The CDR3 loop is CASSSHMNTEAFF. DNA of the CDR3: TGTGCCAGCAGCTCTCACATGAACACTGAAGCTTTCTTT.

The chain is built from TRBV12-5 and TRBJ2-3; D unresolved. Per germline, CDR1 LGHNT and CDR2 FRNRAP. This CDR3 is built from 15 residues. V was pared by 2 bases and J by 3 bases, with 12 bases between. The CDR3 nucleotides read TGTGCTAGTGGTTTGAAGACATCTACTACAGATACGCAGTATTTT. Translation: CASGLKTSTTDTQYF.

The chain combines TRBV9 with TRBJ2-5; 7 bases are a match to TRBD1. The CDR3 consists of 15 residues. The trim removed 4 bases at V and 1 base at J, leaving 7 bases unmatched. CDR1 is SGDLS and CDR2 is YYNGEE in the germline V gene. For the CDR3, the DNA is TGTGCCAGCAGCCCCGACGGACAGGTCCAAGAGACCCAGTACTTC. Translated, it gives CASSPDGQVQETQYF. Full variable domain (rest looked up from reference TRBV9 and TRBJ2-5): DSGVTQTPKHLITATGQRVTLRCSPRSGDLSVYWYQQSLDQGLQFLIQYYNGEERAKGNILERFSAQQFPDLHSELNLSSLELGDSALYFCASSPDGQVQETQYFGPGTRLLVL.

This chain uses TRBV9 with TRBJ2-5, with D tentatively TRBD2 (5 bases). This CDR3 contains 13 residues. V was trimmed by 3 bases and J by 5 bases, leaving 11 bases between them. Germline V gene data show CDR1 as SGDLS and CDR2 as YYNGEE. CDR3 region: CASSGVTGETQYF. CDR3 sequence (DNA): TGTGCCAGCAGCGGGGTCACGGGGGAGACCCAGTACTTC.

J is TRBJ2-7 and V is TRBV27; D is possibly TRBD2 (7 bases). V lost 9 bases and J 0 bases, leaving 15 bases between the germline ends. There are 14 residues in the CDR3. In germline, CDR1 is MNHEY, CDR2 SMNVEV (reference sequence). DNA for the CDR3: TGTGCCAGTTGGGGGCGGGGGAGCTCCTACGAGCAGTACTTC. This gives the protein CASWGRGSSYEQYF.

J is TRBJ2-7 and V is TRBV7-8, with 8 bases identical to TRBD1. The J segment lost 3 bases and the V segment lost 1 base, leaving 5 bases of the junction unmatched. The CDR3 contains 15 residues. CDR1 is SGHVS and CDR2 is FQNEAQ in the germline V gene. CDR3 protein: CASSLGQGAFYEQYF. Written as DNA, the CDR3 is TGTGCCAGCAGCTTAGGCCAGGGGGCATTCTACGAGCAGTACTTC.

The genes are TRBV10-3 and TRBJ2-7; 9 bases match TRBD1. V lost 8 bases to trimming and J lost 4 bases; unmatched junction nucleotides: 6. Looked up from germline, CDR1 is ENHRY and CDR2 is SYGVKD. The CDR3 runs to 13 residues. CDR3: CAIEGQGQYEQYF. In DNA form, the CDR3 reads TGTGCCATCGAGGGACAGGGACAATACGAGCAGTACTTC.

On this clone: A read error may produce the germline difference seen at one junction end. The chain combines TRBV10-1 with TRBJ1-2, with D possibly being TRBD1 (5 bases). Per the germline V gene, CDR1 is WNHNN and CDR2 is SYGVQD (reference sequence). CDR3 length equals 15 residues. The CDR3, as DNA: TGCGCCAGCAGGGCCCGGACATCTCCTAACCATGGCTACACCTTC. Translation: CASRARTSPNHGYTF.

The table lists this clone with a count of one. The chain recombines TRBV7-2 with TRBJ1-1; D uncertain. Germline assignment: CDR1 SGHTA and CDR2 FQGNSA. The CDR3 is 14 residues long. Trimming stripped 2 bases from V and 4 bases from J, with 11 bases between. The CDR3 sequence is CASSLYRSGTEAFF. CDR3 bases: TGTGCCAGCAGCTTATACCGATCCGGCACTGAAGCTTTCTTT.

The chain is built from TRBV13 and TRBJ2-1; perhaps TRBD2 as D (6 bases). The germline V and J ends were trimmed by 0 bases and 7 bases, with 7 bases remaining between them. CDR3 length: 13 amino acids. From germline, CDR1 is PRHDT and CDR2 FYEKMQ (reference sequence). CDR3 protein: CASSLGEGNEQFF. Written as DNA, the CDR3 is TGTGCCAGCAGCTTAGGGGAGGGAAATGAGCAGTTCTTC. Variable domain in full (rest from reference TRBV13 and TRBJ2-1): AAGVIQSPRHLIKEKRETATLKCYPIPRHDTVYWYQQGPGQDPQFLISFYEKMQSDKGSIPDRFSAQQFSDYHSELNMSSLELGDSALYFCASSLGEGNEQFFGPGTRLTVL.

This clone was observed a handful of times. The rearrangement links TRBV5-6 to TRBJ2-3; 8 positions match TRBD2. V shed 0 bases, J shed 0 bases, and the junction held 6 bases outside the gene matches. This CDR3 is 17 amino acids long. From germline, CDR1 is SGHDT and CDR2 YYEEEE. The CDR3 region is CASSLVGAGASTDTQYF. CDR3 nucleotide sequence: TGTGCCAGCAGCTTGGTAGGAGCGGGGGCCAGCACAGATACGCAGTATTTT.

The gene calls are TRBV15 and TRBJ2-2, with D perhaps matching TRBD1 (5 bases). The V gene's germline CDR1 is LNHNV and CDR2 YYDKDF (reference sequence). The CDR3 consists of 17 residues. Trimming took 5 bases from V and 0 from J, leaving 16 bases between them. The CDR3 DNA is TGTGCCACCAGCGGATCGATCAGGGCTGCGAACACCGGGGAGCTGTTTTTT. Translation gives CATSGSIRAANTGELFF.

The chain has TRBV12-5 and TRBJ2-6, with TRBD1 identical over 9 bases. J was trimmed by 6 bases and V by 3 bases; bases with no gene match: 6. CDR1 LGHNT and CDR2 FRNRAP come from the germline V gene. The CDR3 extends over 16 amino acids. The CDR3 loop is CASGFTGGFAANVLTF. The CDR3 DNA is TGTGCTAGTGGTTTCACAGGGGGCTTTGCGGCCAACGTCCTGACTTTC.

In DNA, the CDR3 is TGTGCCAGCAGCTCTATAGACCGGACAGGGGATGGCTACACCTTC. Translating gives CASSSIDRTGDGYTF. The gene calls are TRBV7-8 and TRBJ1-2; 9 positions agree with TRBD1. After removal of 4 bases from V and 6 bases from J, the junction contained 9 bases not matched to a gene. The CDR3 runs to 15 residues. CDR1 is SGHVS and CDR2 is FQNEAQ in the germline V gene.

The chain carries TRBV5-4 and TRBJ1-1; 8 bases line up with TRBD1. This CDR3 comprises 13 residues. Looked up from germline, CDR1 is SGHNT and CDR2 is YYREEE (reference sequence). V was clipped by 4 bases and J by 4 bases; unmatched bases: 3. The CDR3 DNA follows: TGTGCCAGCAGCGCTGACAGGGGCACTGAAGCTTTCTTT. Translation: CASSADRGTEAFF.

CDR3 sequence reads: CASSLEGRVDGYTF. In DNA, the CDR3 is TGCGCCAGCAGCTTGGAAGGCAGGGTAGATGGCTACACCTTC. The chain links TRBV5-1 to TRBJ1-2, with D maybe TRBD1 (5 bases). The CDR3 has 14 residues. CDR1 and CDR2 (germline): SGHRS, YFSETQ. Deletions cut 0 bases from V and 6 bases from J, with 12 bases between.